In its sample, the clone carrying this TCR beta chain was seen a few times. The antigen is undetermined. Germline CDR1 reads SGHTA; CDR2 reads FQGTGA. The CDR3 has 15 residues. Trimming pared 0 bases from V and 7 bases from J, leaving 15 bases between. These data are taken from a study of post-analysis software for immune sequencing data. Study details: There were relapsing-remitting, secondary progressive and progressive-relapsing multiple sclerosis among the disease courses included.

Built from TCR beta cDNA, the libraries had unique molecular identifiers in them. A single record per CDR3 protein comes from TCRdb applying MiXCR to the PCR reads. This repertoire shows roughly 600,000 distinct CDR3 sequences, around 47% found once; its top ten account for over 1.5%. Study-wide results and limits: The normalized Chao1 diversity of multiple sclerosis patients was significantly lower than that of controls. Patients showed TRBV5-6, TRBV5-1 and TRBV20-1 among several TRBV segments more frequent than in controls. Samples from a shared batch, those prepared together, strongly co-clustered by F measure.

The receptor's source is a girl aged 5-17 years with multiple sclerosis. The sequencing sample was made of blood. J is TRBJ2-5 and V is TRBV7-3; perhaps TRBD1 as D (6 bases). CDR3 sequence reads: CASSLTAGDYGTQYF. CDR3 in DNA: TGTGCCAGCAGCTTAACGGCAGGGGATTATGGGACCCAGTACTTC.